A single sample gave rise to the 22 T cell receptor beta chains below, sequenced in a study of B cell selection in AIRE deficiency (dated by TCRdb to between 2019 and 2020). For sorting, regulatory T cells were defined as CD4+CD25hiCD127low/negative cells. Libraries were built with the immunoSEQ multiplex PCR assay. As stored in TCRdb, this immuneACCESS dataset retains in-frame rearrangements with V and J assigned. A fraction of the clones does not appear; measured against another copy, unresolved V genes explain less than half of the discrepancy, and the remainder lacks a known reason. The sample includes tens of thousands of clones, with 85% to 95% observed a single time. The ten largest clones capture around 2% of the sample. Sequencing was performed on Tregs sorted from PBMCs. These receptors were collected from a human donor with AIRE deficiency.

The chain carries TRBV7-2 and TRBJ2-7; D is unresolved. Germline-derived CDR1 and CDR2 are SGHTA and FQGNSA. The CDR3 consists of 11 residues. V was shortened by 3 bases and J by 5 bases, with 5 bases between the two germline ends. The CDR3 DNA follows: TGTGCCAGCAGCTTTGGCAACGAGCAGTACTTC. Translation gives CASSFGNEQYF.

CDR3 DNA: TGTGCCAGCAGTGGGGACAGGGGATATGGCTACACCTTC. This encodes CASSGDRGYGYTF. The V call is TRBV2, the J call TRBJ1-2, with 10 positions matching TRBD1. J lost 5 bases, V lost 4 bases, and 1 base had no gene match. The CDR3 loop spans 13 amino acids. Per the germline V gene, CDR1 is SNHLY and CDR2 is FYNNEI.

This clone was recorded once. The rearrangement joins TRBV27 to TRBJ2-6; D gene uncertain. Trimming left V 1 base short and J 0 bases short, with 4 bases between. The CDR3 consists of 15 residues. Germline V gives CDR1 MNHEY, CDR2 SMNVEV (reference sequence). In DNA form, the CDR3 reads TGTGCCAGCAGTTTATTGGCCTCTGGGGCCAACGTCCTGACTTTC. Protein sequence: CASSLLASGANVLTF.

The J gene is TRBJ2-7, the V gene TRBV30, with 7 bases aligning to TRBD2. V was pared by 4 bases and J by 5 bases, with 14 bases of the junction left unmatched. CDR1 is GTSNPN, CDR2 SVGIG, per germline (reference sequence). This CDR3 spans 15 amino acids. DNA of the CDR3: TGTGCCTGGAATACTGGCGGGACTACGCCAGACGAGCAGTACTTC. Its translation: CAWNTGGTTPDEQYF.

V usage is TRBV13 and J usage is TRBJ2-7; the match to TRBD2 covers 14 bases. Germline V gene sequence: CDR1 PRHDT, CDR2 FYEKMQ (reference sequence). V lost 5 bases, J lost 4 bases, and 7 bases stayed unmatched. The CDR3 spans 16 residues. The CDR3 DNA reads TGTGCCAGCAGCCAGGGACTAGCGGGAGTCGGTTACGAGCAGTACTTC. Its translation: CASSQGLAGVGYEQYF.

This chain connects TRBV6-6 to TRBJ1-2; D might be TRBD1 (6 bases). Germline V lookup: CDR1 MNHNY, CDR2 SVGAGI (reference sequence). Trimming stripped 6 bases from V and 8 bases from J, with 19 bases between. The CDR3 has 14 residues. The CDR3 spells CASRPGALGIGYTF. The CDR3 DNA reads as TGTGCCAGCAGACCAGGGGCTTTAGGGATAGGCTACACCTTC.

The rearrangement links TRBV6-6 to TRBJ1-1, with 9 bases identical to TRBD1. The CDR3 length is 16 residues. Trimming took 6 bases from V and 0 from J; bases not matched to a gene: 8. CDR1 and CDR2 (germline): MNHNY, SVGAGI (reference sequence). CDR3 in DNA: TGTGCCAGCAGGTCCGGGACAGGGATCATGAACACTGAAGCTTTCTTT. Translating it yields CASRSGTGIMNTEAFF.

The chain employs TRBV4-3 and TRBJ2-2, with 13 bases that match TRBD2. Germline values: CDR1 LGHNA, CDR2 YSLEER. The CDR3 contains 17 residues. The junction had 15 bases not matched to a gene; V was cut back by 4 bases and J by 13 bases. CDR3: CASSRSLGLAGDGRLFF. In DNA form, the CDR3 reads TGCGCCAGCAGCCGATCTTTAGGACTAGCGGGAGATGGGCGGCTGTTTTTT.

The rearrangement uses TRBV9 and TRBJ1-2, with 9 bases identical to TRBD1. Germline V gene data show CDR1 as SGDLS and CDR2 as YYNGEE. This CDR3 contains 15 residues. V shed 3 bases and J 8 bases; nucleotides not matched to a gene: 11. CDR3: CASSAGGTGLKGYTF. CDR3 sequence (DNA): TGTGCCAGCAGCGCCGGGGGGACAGGGCTAAAAGGCTACACCTTC.

The rearrangement links TRBV28 to TRBJ1-5; D is ambiguous. In germline, CDR1 is MDHEN, CDR2 SYDVKM. Trimming shortened V by 5 bases and J by 2 bases, and 10 bases separated the two germline ends. This CDR3 comprises 14 residues. The CDR3 is CASSPPARNQPQHF. In DNA form, the CDR3 reads TGTGCCAGCAGTCCACCTGCACGCAATCAGCCCCAGCATTTT.

The rearrangement joins TRBV28 to TRBJ1-4; the D gene is possibly TRBD1 (5 bases). Germline-derived CDR1 and CDR2 are MDHEN and SYDVKM. The length of the CDR3 is 13 residues. Trimming removed 3 bases from V and 10 bases from J, with 12 bases in between. For the CDR3, the DNA is TGTGCCAGCAGTTTTGGGGGGTCGGGAAAACTGTTTTTT. It specifies CASSFGGSGKLFF.

The gene calls are TRBV5-1 and TRBJ1-3; D perhaps matches TRBD1 (5 bases). V was clipped by 0 bases and J by 2 bases, with 9 bases between them. Germline lookup yields CDR1 SGHRS and CDR2 YFSETQ. This CDR3 has 15 amino acids. The CDR3 nucleotides read TGCGCCAGCAGCTTGGAAGCAGGGACTGGAAACACCATATATTTT. Encoded protein: CASSLEAGTGNTIYF.

This chain connects TRBV28 to TRBJ2-2; no clear D gene. Germline V CDR1 and CDR2: MDHEN, SYDVKM. This CDR3 region has 14 residues. V lost 7 bases and J 1 base, leaving 10 bases between the germline ends. The CDR3 reads CASTRFRNTGELFF. DNA of the CDR3: TGTGCCAGCACCAGGTTTCGGAACACCGGGGAGCTGTTTTTT. Based on the CDR3 plus reference TRBV28 and TRBJ2-2, the full variable domain is DVKVTQSSRYLVKRTGEKVFLECVQDMDHENMFWYRQDPGLGLRLIYFSYDVKMKEKGDIPEGYSVSREKKERFSLILESASTNQTSMYLCASTRFRNTGELFFGEGSRLTVL.

This clone was observed once. The chain links TRBV19 to TRBJ1-4; 9 bases are a match to TRBD1. This CDR3 has 15 amino acids. Germline lookup yields CDR1 LNHDA and CDR2 SQIVND (reference sequence). The V and J ends lost 5 bases and 7 bases, in that order; junction bases with no gene match: 8. The CDR3 nucleotides are TGTGCCAGTAGTGGTCCGGGACAGGGAAGTGAAAAACTGTTTTTT. Translating gives CASSGPGQGSEKLFF.

The V gene is TRBV4-2, the J gene TRBJ1-2; no firm D call. Germline lookup yields CDR1 LGHNA and CDR2 YNFKEQ. V was trimmed by 0 bases and J by 4 bases, leaving 9 bases between them. The CDR3 spans 14 residues. The CDR3 DNA follows: TGTGCCAGCAGCCAAGAGAGGGCAGGCTATGGCTACACCTTC. It is translated as CASSQERAGYGYTF.

The V gene is TRBV18, the J gene TRBJ2-2, with TRBD2 as a possible D gene (5 bases). The CDR3 is 12 residues long. The germline V gene encodes CDR1 KGHSH and CDR2 LQKENI. V dropped 3 bases and J dropped 7 bases, with 6 bases sitting between them. The CDR3 protein is CASSPGGGELFF. DNA of the CDR3: TGTGCCAGCTCACCTGGAGGCGGGGAGCTGTTTTTT.

The rearrangement links TRBV25-1 to TRBJ2-1; D remains ambiguous. CDR3 length equals 13 residues. CDR1 is MGHDK, CDR2 SYGVNS, per germline. V was trimmed by 6 bases and J by 0 bases, leaving 6 bases between them. Here the CDR3 reads CASRFSSYNEQFF. The CDR3, as DNA: TGTGCCAGCAGATTTAGCTCCTACAATGAGCAGTTCTTC. The whole variable domain, filled in from reference TRBV25-1 and TRBJ2-1, reads EADIYQTPRYLVIGTGKKITLECSQTMGHDKMYWYQQDPGMELHLIHYSYGVNSTEKGDLSSESTVSRIRTEHFPLTLESARPSHTSQYLCASRFSSYNEQFFGPGTRLTVL.

The V and J genes are TRBV5-1 and TRBJ1-2; TRBD1 might be the D (5 bases). This CDR3 contains 13 residues. Deletions cut 4 bases from V and 6 bases from J, with 13 bases between. CDR1 is SGHRS, CDR2 YFSETQ, per germline. The CDR3 loop reads CASSREGPDGYTF. CDR3 nucleotides: TGCGCCAGCAGCCGGGAGGGGCCGGATGGCTACACCTTC.

The V gene is TRBV10-3, the J gene TRBJ1-1, with 10 bases identical to TRBD1. This CDR3 region has 15 residues. Germline CDR1 and CDR2: ENHRY and SYGVKD. The V and J ends lost 1 base and 4 bases, in that order; junction bases with no gene match: 3. Written as DNA, the CDR3 is TGTGCCATCAGTGAGTTGGGACAGGGGCTCACTGAAGCTTTCTTT. It encodes CAISELGQGLTEAFF.

This clone was found once. V is TRBV10-3 and J is TRBJ2-5; D gene uncertain. The V gene lost 7 bases and the J gene lost 5 bases, with 14 bases spanning the gap. Germline V gene sequence: CDR1 ENHRY, CDR2 SYGVKD. The CDR3 totals 13 residues. For the CDR3, the DNA is TGTGCCATCAATGCAAAATTATCGGAGACCCAGTACTTC. Protein sequence: CAINAKLSETQYF.

The CDR3 protein is CASSSPGTGGYIQYF. Written as DNA, the CDR3 is TGTGCCAGCAGTTCCCCGGGGACAGGGGGATACATTCAGTACTTC. The V gene is TRBV28, the J gene TRBJ2-4; TRBD1 matches 11 bases. Germline values: CDR1 MDHEN, CDR2 SYDVKM. CDR3 length: 15 amino acids. V lost 4 bases to trimming and J lost 8 bases; unmatched junction nucleotides: 7. The whole variable domain, remainder taken from reference TRBV28 and TRBJ2-4, is DVKVTQSSRYLVKRTGEKVFLECVQDMDHENMFWYRQDPGLGLRLIYFSYDVKMKEKGDIPEGYSVSREKKERFSLILESASTNQTSMYLCASSSPGTGGYIQYFGAGTRLSVL.

This clone was seen a handful of times. The genes are TRBV5-1 and TRBJ2-2; 13 nucleotides align to TRBD2. The germline gives CDR1 SGHRS, CDR2 YFSETQ. CDR3 length: 16 amino acids. V was clipped by 2 bases and J by 7 bases; unmatched bases: 5. CDR3 in DNA: TGCGCCAGCAGCTTCACGACTAGCGGGAGGATCGGGGAGCTGTTTTTT. Translating gives CASSFTTSGRIGELFF.